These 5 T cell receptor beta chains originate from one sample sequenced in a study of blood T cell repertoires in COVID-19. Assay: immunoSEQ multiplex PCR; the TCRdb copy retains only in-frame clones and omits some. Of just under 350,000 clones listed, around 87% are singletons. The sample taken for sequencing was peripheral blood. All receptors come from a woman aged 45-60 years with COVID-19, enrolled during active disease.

The DNA for the CDR3 is TGTGCCTGGACCCACCTAGCGGCCCTTTACAATGAGCAGTTCTTC. This sequence encodes CAWTHLAALYNEQFF. This rearrangement joins TRBV30 to TRBJ2-1; 7 bases are shared with TRBD2. This CDR3 contains 15 residues. With V trimmed by 4 bases and J by 4 bases, 10 bases remained unmatched. Germline V gives CDR1 GTSNPN, CDR2 SVGIG (reference sequence).

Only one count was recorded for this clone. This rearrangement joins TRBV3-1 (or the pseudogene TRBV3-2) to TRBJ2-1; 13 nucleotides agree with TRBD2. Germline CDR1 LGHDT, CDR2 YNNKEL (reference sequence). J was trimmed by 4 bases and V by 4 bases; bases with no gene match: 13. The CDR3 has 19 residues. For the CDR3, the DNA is TGTGCCAGCAGCCTAAGACTACGGTTACTAGCGGGAGGGTACAATGAGCAGTTCTTC. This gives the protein CASSLRLRLLAGGYNEQFF.

CDR3 coding DNA: TGTGCCAGCAGTTTTGAGGGTAAGCAGTACTTC. Translating gives CASSFEGKQYF. This chain uses TRBV12-3 or TRBV12-4 with TRBJ2-7; possibly TRBD2 for D (5 bases). V lost 3 bases to trimming and J lost 8 bases, with 8 bases between them. The length of the CDR3 is 11 residues.

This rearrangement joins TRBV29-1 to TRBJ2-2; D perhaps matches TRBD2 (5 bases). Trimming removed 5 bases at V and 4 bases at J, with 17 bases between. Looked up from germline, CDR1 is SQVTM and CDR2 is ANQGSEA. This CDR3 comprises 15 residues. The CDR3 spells CSVRGTISGTGELFF. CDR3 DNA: TGCAGCGTTCGGGGAACAATATCGGGCACCGGGGAGCTGTTTTTT.

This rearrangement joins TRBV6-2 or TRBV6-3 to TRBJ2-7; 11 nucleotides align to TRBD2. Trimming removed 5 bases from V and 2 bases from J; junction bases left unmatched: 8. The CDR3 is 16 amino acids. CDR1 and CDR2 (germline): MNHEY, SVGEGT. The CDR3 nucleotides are TGTGCCAGCAGTCCCGTCCTAGCGGGAGGCGCCTACGAGCAGTACTTC. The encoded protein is CASSPVLAGGAYEQYF.